Below are 21 T cell receptor beta chains sequenced from a single sample in a study of blood T cell repertoires in COVID-19. The protocol was immunoSEQ multiplex PCR, while the TCRdb copy is restricted to in-frame clones and leaves out a portion. This sample has just over 650,000 clones, with over 80% found just once. The sequenced material came from peripheral blood. The receptors stem from a woman younger than 30 with acute or convalescent COVID-19.

Details on this clone: This CDR3 is also generated by other DNA sequences in the sample. The chain recombines TRBV9 with TRBJ1-2, with D unclear. The CDR3 has 14 amino acids. V lost 0 bases to trimming and J lost 2 bases, with 8 bases between them. Germline lookup yields CDR1 SGDLS and CDR2 YYNGEE. The DNA for the CDR3 is TGTGCCAGCAGCGTAGGTACGGGGAACTATGGCTACACCTTC. Encoded protein: CASSVGTGNYGYTF.

The V call is TRBV18, the J call TRBJ1-2, with D unclear. V lost 6 bases, J lost 7 bases, and 15 bases lay in between. CDR1 and CDR2 (germline): KGHSH, LQKENI. The CDR3 sequence is 13 residues long. The CDR3 loop is CASSQDQRGGYTF. The DNA of the CDR3 is TGTGCCAGCTCCCAAGACCAGCGGGGTGGCTACACCTTC.

This chain links TRBV2 with TRBJ1-4; unclear D gene. Trimming removed 5 bases at V and 8 bases at J, with 9 bases between. CDR3 size: 12 residues. Looked up from germline, CDR1 is SNHLY and CDR2 is FYNNEI. The DNA of the CDR3 is TGTGCCAGCAGTCTTCCACTAGAAAAACTGTTTTTT. Encoded protein: CASSLPLEKLFF.

The CDR3 sequence: CASSSQTKNIQYF. The CDR3 DNA follows: TGTGCCAGCAGCTCGCAGACCAAAAACATTCAGTACTTC. The gene calls are TRBV5-4 and TRBJ2-4; no definite D call. Germline CDR1 reads SGHNT; CDR2 reads YYREEE (reference sequence). Trimming left V 3 bases short and J 2 bases short, with 6 bases between. CDR3 length: 13 amino acids.

The V and J genes are TRBV5-4 and TRBJ2-7; maybe TRBD2 (6 bases). CDR1 and CDR2 (germline): SGHNT, YYREEE (reference sequence). The CDR3 extends over 13 amino acids. Trimming took 7 bases from V and 3 from J, leaving 14 bases between them. The CDR3: CASRRTTDYEQYF. CDR3 nucleotide sequence: TGTGCCAGCCGACGGACTACCGACTACGAGCAGTACTTC.

The chain employs TRBV6-5 and TRBJ1-4; D ambiguous. Trimming took 2 bases from V and 3 from J, leaving 4 bases between them. Looked up from germline, CDR1 is MNHEY and CDR2 is SVGAGI. This CDR3 has 13 amino acids. Here the CDR3 DNA reads TGTGCCAGCAGTTACGCGGCTAATGAAAAACTGTTTTTT. Protein sequence: CASSYAANEKLFF.

The V gene is TRBV27, the J gene TRBJ1-2, with TRBD1 matching 8 bases. The CDR3 is 17 amino acids. V lost 2 bases, J lost 4 bases, and 12 bases stayed unmatched. Germline CDR1 is MNHEY and CDR2 is SMNVEV (reference sequence). CDR3 loop: CASSLAPPKTGGYGYTF. The CDR3 DNA is TGTGCCAGCAGTTTAGCCCCACCCAAAACAGGGGGCTATGGCTACACCTTC.

The CDR3 region has the DNA TGTGCCAGCAGCCTAAGCGGGACTAGCGGCACAGATACGCAGTATTTT. Translating gives CASSLSGTSGTDTQYF. The rearrangement uses TRBV11-3 and TRBJ2-3; 10 bases agree with TRBD2. Germline V gives CDR1 SGHNT, CDR2 YENEEA. This CDR3 spans 16 amino acids. Trimming cost V 5 bases and J 1 base; bases outside gene matches: 6.

V usage is TRBV7-9 and J usage is TRBJ1-6; TRBD1 matches at 10 bases. The CDR3 runs 14 residues. CDR1 is SEHNR, CDR2 FQNEAQ, per germline (reference sequence). Losses at the gene ends were 6 bases for V and 6 bases for J; bases not matched to a gene: 2. CDR3 nucleotides: TGTGCCAGCAGGTGGACAGGGGGTAATTCACCCCTCCACTTT. This gives the protein CASRWTGGNSPLHF.

CDR3 bases: TGTGCCAGCAGCGAGAGCCCACAGGGTGAAGCTTTCTTT. Residues: CASSESPQGEAFF. This rearrangement joins TRBV9 to TRBJ1-1, with TRBD1 as a possible D gene (6 bases). The V and J ends lost 3 bases and 7 bases respectively, with 13 bases between them. CDR3 length equals 13 residues. Per germline, CDR1 SGDLS and CDR2 YYNGEE.

The chain recombines TRBV11-2 with TRBJ1-6; 7 bases fit TRBD1. V dropped 1 base and J dropped 4; count of bases not matched to a gene: 4. There are 16 residues in the CDR3. Germline V gene data show CDR1 as SGHAT and CDR2 as FQNNGV. The CDR3 nucleotides read TGTGCCAGCAGCTTAGTGGGGGGACAGTATAATTCACCCCTCCACTTT. Protein product: CASSLVGGQYNSPLHF.

This clone turned up a few times. This rearrangement joins TRBV6-6 to TRBJ2-7; D not certain. Deletions cut 0 bases from V and 4 bases from J, with 4 bases between. CDR3 length: 12 amino acids. Germline values: CDR1 MNHNY, CDR2 SVGAGI (reference sequence). CDR3 nucleotide sequence: TGTGCCAGCAGTTACTCCCTTTACGAGCAGTACTTC. Translated: CASSYSLYEQYF.

The chain uses TRBV13 and TRBJ2-3; 8 positions match TRBD1. This CDR3 is 15 amino acids long. V was pared by 4 bases and J by 5 bases, with 8 bases of the junction left unmatched. Germline V lookup: CDR1 PRHDT, CDR2 FYEKMQ (reference sequence). In DNA, the CDR3 is TGTGCCAGCAGCTCCTTGACAGGGGACCAAGATACGCAGTATTTT. It encodes CASSSLTGDQDTQYF.

This chain uses TRBV7-3 with TRBJ2-1, with D tentatively TRBD2 (6 bases). The CDR3 is 15 amino acids. V gave up 4 bases and J gave up 9 bases, with 19 bases separating them. The V gene's germline CDR1 is SGHTA and CDR2 FQGTGA. Here the CDR3 DNA reads TGTGCCAGCAGCTCAGTTGGAGGGAGTATAGGTGAGCAGTTCTTC. Translated: CASSSVGGSIGEQFF.

This sequence joins TRBV5-4 and TRBJ1-2; D perhaps matches TRBD1 (6 bases). The CDR3 length is 13 residues. Germline loops: CDR1 SGHNT, CDR2 YYREEE (reference sequence). V gave up 5 bases and J gave up 8 bases, with 16 bases separating them. CDR3 nucleotides: TGTGCCAGCAGATTCCCCGAACAGGGAGGCTACACCTTC. It codes for CASRFPEQGGYTF.

As to this clone: Other DNA variants within this sample encode the same CDR3. V gene TRBV27 combines with J gene TRBJ1-1; tentatively, D is TRBD1 (5 bases). Germline CDR1 is MNHEY and CDR2 is SMNVEV (reference sequence). Deletions cut 4 bases from V and 6 bases from J, with 12 bases between. The CDR3 spans 13 residues. CDR3 loop: CASSYGGGAEAFF. The CDR3 bases are TGTGCCAGCAGTTACGGCGGGGGAGCTGAAGCTTTCTTT.

The genes are TRBV7-8 and TRBJ1-5; 10 nucleotides align to TRBD1. The CDR3 has 14 residues. J gave up 6 bases and V 5 bases, and 4 bases lay outside the gene matches. Germline-derived CDR1 and CDR2 are SGHVS and FQNEAQ. The CDR3 protein is CASSHGTGVQPQHF. CDR3 sequence (DNA): TGTGCCAGCAGCCATGGGACAGGGGTTCAGCCCCAGCATTTT.

The gene calls are TRBV12-5 and TRBJ1-4; TRBD1 agrees at 7 bases. The CDR3 extends over 15 amino acids. The V gene's germline CDR1 is LGHNT and CDR2 FRNRAP. V was pared by 5 bases and J by 3 bases, with 6 bases of the junction left unmatched. CDR3 loop: CASGPPTGPNEKLFF. In DNA, the CDR3 is TGTGCTAGTGGTCCCCCGACAGGGCCTAATGAAAAACTGTTTTTT.

The genes are TRBV5-1 and TRBJ1-2; a weak D match, TRBD1 (5 bases). CDR3 length: 14 residues. The germline V and J ends were trimmed by 4 bases and 14 bases, with 24 bases remaining between them. Germline V CDR1 and CDR2: SGHRS, YFSETQ. The CDR3, as DNA: TGCGCCAGCAGCCCTGGAATAGGACACGCGGTGGGAACCTTC. Protein product: CASSPGIGHAVGTF.

This rearrangement joins TRBV6-6 to TRBJ2-3, with D perhaps TRBD2 (7 bases). CDR1 and CDR2 (germline): MNHNY, SVGAGI (reference sequence). The CDR3 extends over 16 amino acids. The ends were cut back, 0 bases at V and 5 bases at J, with 15 bases in the middle. The CDR3 here is CASSYSRGGEIDTQYF. Written as DNA, the CDR3 is TGTGCCAGCAGTTACTCGAGGGGGGGCGAGATAGATACGCAGTATTTT.

V and J are TRBV6-5 and TRBJ1-1, with TRBD1 as a possible D gene (6 bases). The V gene lost 0 bases and the J gene lost 3 bases, with 14 bases spanning the gap. The CDR3 has 16 residues. Per germline, CDR1 MNHEY and CDR2 SVGAGI. The CDR3 here is CASSYSVGGRDTEAFF. For the CDR3, the DNA is TGTGCCAGCAGTTACTCGGTCGGGGGGCGAGACACTGAAGCTTTCTTT.